The next 9 T cell receptor beta chains were all read from a single sample in a study of T cell repertoires in cytomegalovirus infection (dated by TCRdb to about 2019). TCRdb names Illumina HiSeq 1500 as the instrument used. TCRdb applied fastp at Q25 and MiXCR to the public reads, then kept only in-frame beta chains. Each entry merges the rows of one CDR3 protein and shows their most common DNA and genes. A total of under 150,000 distinct CDR3 sequences appear in this sample, 7% to 10% of them only once. The ten largest clones take up around 10% of the sample. The sample taken for sequencing was PBMCs. These receptors were obtained from a human donor in good health (CMV status not recorded). Some clones in this sample may be carry-over from other donors' samples.

This clonotype was observed at least ten times. The V and J genes are TRBV2 and TRBJ2-5, with a tentative D call TRBD1 (7 bases). The V gene's germline CDR1 is SNHLY and CDR2 FYNNEI. The V gene lost 6 bases and the J gene lost 7 bases, with 9 bases spanning the gap. The CDR3 is 11 amino acids. CDR3 in DNA: TGTGCCAGCAGCCAGGGGGGGACCCAGTACTTC. Its translation is CASSQGGTQYF.

The J gene is TRBJ2-5, the V gene TRBV5-1; 9 bases map to TRBD2. The CDR3 extends over 14 amino acids. The J segment lost 6 bases and the V segment lost 3 bases, leaving 6 bases of the junction unmatched. The germline V gene has CDR1 SGHRS and CDR2 YFSETQ. The DNA for the CDR3 is TGCGCCAGCAGCTCCGGGACTAGCTCGCAGACCCAGTACTTC. Its protein product is CASSSGTSSQTQYF.

The sample holds many counts of this clonotype. The chain has TRBV7-2 and TRBJ1-2; 7 bases align to TRBD1. J gave up 14 bases and V 5 bases, and 20 bases lay outside the gene matches. This CDR3 is 15 amino acids long. Germline CDR1 SGHTA, CDR2 FQGNSA. The CDR3 is CASSPSPGTDPIGTF. The CDR3 nucleotides read TGTGCCAGCAGCCCCTCCCCCGGGACAGACCCTATTGGGACCTTC.

This clonotype has a count of ten or more. This chain joins TRBV19 and TRBJ1-1; no clear D. V dropped 6 bases and J dropped 5 bases, with 16 bases sitting between them. The germline CDR1 and CDR2 sequences are LNHDA and SQIVND (reference sequence). CDR3 size: 14 residues. The CDR3 DNA is TGTGCCAGTAGCAAAGTTGGGGTTCGAACTGAAGCTTTCTTT. It translates to CASSKVGVRTEAFF.

This clonotype was seen repeatedly, ten times or more. This chain connects TRBV7-2 to TRBJ2-3, with TRBD2 identical over 7 bases. The ends lost 5 bases at V and 2 bases at J; junction bases unmatched: 13. The CDR3 contains 17 residues. Germline V gene lookup returns CDR1 SGHTA and CDR2 FQGNSA. The CDR3 loop reads CASSTRSGRGYTDTQYF. CDR3 in DNA: TGTGCCAGCAGCACCCGGTCAGGGAGGGGATACACAGATACGCAGTATTTT.

There are a few counts of this clonotype. The chain couples TRBV20-1 to TRBJ1-1; no clear D gene. V was clipped by 3 bases and J by 4 bases, with 18 bases between them. This CDR3 comprises 15 residues. Germline V gene lookup returns CDR1 DFQATT and CDR2 SNEGSKA (reference sequence). For the CDR3, the DNA is TGCAGTGCTAGGTCACCGGAAGGGAGTCCCACTGAAGCTTTCTTT. Its protein is CSARSPEGSPTEAFF.

The chain uses TRBV2 and TRBJ2-7; D is possibly TRBD1 (5 bases). There are 13 residues in the CDR3. Trimming took off 7 bases at V and 2 bases at J, with 12 bases between the two ends. CDR1 and CDR2 (germline): SNHLY, FYNNEI. The CDR3 loop reads CASKIGVAYEQYF. Here the CDR3 DNA reads TGTGCCAGCAAAATAGGGGTAGCCTACGAGCAGTACTTC.

There are many counts of this clonotype. This rearrangement joins TRBV7-8 to TRBJ1-5, with a weak D call TRBD1 (5 bases). CDR3 length: 18 amino acids. Germline V gene lookup returns CDR1 SGHVS and CDR2 FQNEAQ. Trimming removed 4 bases from V and 4 bases from J, with 23 bases in between. CDR3 coding DNA: TGTGCCAGCAGCTCATGGGGGGGGGGGAAAGAACGGAATCAGCCCCAGCATTTT. Residues: CASSSWGGGKERNQPQHF.

This clonotype was seen at least ten times. The chain is built from TRBV6-6 and TRBJ2-7; 7 bases fit TRBD2. J lost 4 bases, V lost 2 bases, and 5 bases had no gene match. The CDR3 loop spans 14 amino acids. Germline assignment: CDR1 MNHNY and CDR2 SVGAGI (reference sequence). CDR3 DNA: TGTGCCAGCAGTTACCGGGGGGATGCGTACGAGCAGTACTTC. Its translation: CASSYRGDAYEQYF.